This is a list of T cell receptor beta chains from one sample in a study of blood T cell repertoires in COVID-19. This table comes from immunoSEQ multiplex PCR, and its TCRdb copy is limited to in-frame clones, with some not included. This sample yields a few hundred thousand clones, of which roughly 80% are seen a single time; more than 9% belongs to the top ten. The sequencing input was peripheral blood. All receptors derive from a woman of 80 years or more with acute or convalescent COVID-19. The CDR3 runs from the conserved cysteine through the conserved F or W. Each record gives: CDR3 DNA, CDR3 protein, clone size, V gene, D gene, J gene. The D gene is left open where the match is weak. Clone sizes are given selectively: once, few, many, or a class where the clone is expanded.

TGTGCCAGCAGCTTCCGGGGGGCTAACACCGGGGAGCTGTTTTTT	CASSFRGANTGELFF	NA	TRBV5-4	NA	TRBJ2-2
TGTGCCAGCAGCTTAGCGACGCAGGGTGGCTATGGCTACACCTTC	CASSLATQGGYGYTF	NA	TRBV7-2	NA	TRBJ1-2
TGTGCCAGCAGTCTAGACAGTTACAATGAAGCTTTCTTT	CASSLDSYNEAFF	NA	TRBV12-3/TRBV12-4	NA	TRBJ1-1
TGTGCCAGCAGCTTAGCGCTAATCACAGATACGCAGTATTTT	CASSLALITDTQYF	NA	TRBV7-2	NA	TRBJ2-3
TGTGCCAGCAGCCCTACAGCAGCGAACACCGGGGAGCTGTTTTTT	CASSPTAANTGELFF	NA	TRBV5-6	NA	TRBJ2-2
TGCGCCAGCAGCTTTCCAGGGGAAGAGACCCAGTACTTC	CASSFPGEETQYF	NA	TRBV5-1	NA	TRBJ2-5
TGTGCCATCAGTGGGACAGGGGGAGGGAGCAATCAGCCCCAGCATTTT	CAISGTGGGSNQPQHF	NA	TRBV10-3	TRBD1	TRBJ1-5
TGTGCCAGCAGCCCTCAAAGACAGGGGGCCACTGAAGCTTTCTTT	CASSPQRQGATEAFF	NA	TRBV11-3	TRBD1	TRBJ1-1
TGTGCCAGCAGATCCACAGGGAATCAGCCCCAGCATTTT	CASRSTGNQPQHF	NA	TRBV2	NA	TRBJ1-5
TGTGCCAGCAGCAACGAGTGGGGGACAGAAGCTTTCTTT	CASSNEWGTEAFF	few	TRBV5-5	NA	TRBJ1-1
TGTGCCAGCAGTTGGGCGGGGGGGCCCGTTGAGCAGTTCTTC	CASSWAGGPVEQFF	NA	TRBV6-2/TRBV6-3	TRBD2	TRBJ2-1
TGTGCCAGCAGTTACCCCGGGGTCCGAGGCACTGAAGCTTTCTTT	CASSYPGVRGTEAFF	NA	TRBV6-2/TRBV6-3	NA	TRBJ1-1
TGTGCCAGCAGTGTACTAGCGGGAGCCGGGGAGCTGTTTTTT	CASSVLAGAGELFF	once	TRBV6-4	TRBD2	TRBJ2-2
TGTGCCAGCAGTGTAGTGTTCGAGCAGTACTTC	CASSVVFEQYF	NA	TRBV2	NA	TRBJ2-7
TGTGCCAGCAGCGTACATCAGGGGTTGGTGACAGCTTTATATTTT	CASSVHQGLVTALYF	few	TRBV9	NA	TRBJ1-3
TGTGCCAGCAGCGCCCCGGGGACTAGTATCGCAGATACGCAGTATTTT	CASSAPGTSIADTQYF	NA	TRBV9	TRBD2	TRBJ2-3
TGTGCCAGCAGTTTAGGGGGCCTCTATGGCTACACCTTC	CASSLGGLYGYTF	NA	TRBV12-3/TRBV12-4	NA	TRBJ1-2